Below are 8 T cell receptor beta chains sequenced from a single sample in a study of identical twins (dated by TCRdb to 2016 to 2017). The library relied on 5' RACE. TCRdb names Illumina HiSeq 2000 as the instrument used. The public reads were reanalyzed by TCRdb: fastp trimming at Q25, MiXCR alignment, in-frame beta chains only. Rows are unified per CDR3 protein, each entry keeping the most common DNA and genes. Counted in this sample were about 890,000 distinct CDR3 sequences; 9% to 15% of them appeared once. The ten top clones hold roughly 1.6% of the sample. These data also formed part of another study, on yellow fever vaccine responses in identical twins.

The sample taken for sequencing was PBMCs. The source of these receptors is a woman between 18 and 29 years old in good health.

The CDR3 coding sequence is TGCGCCAGCAGCCAGAGCGGACTTTACACAGATACGCAGTATTTT. Translation gives CASSQSGLYTDTQYF. The chain couples TRBV4-1 to TRBJ2-3, with D tentatively TRBD2 (5 bases). Per the germline V gene, CDR1 is MGHRA and CDR2 is YSYEKL. The CDR3 spans 15 residues. The germline V and J ends were trimmed by 3 bases and 2 bases, with 12 bases remaining between them.

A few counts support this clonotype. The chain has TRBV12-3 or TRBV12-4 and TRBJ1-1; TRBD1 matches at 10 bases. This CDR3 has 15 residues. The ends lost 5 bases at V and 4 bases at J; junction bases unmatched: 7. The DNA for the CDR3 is TGTGCCAGCAGTCTCGGGGACAGGGGCGTCACTGAAGCTTTCTTT. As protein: CASSLGDRGVTEAFF.

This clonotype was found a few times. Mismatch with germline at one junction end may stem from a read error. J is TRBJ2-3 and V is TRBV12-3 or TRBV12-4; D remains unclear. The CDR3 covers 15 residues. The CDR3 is CASSPRVFVLDPQYF. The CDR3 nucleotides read TGTGCCAGCAGCCCAAGGGTTTTCGTATTAGATCCGCAGTATTTT.

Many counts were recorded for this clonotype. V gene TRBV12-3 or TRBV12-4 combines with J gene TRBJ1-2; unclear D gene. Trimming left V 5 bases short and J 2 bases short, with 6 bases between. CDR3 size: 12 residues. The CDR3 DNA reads TGTGCCAGCAGTGTAGGGAACTATGGCTACACCTTC. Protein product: CASSVGNYGYTF.

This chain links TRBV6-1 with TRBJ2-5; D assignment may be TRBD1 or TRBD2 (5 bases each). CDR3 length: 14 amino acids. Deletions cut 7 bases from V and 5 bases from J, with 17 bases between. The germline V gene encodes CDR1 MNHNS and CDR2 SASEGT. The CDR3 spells CASNPQGWGETQYF. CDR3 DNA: TGTGCCAGCAACCCCCAGGGTTGGGGGGAGACCCAGTACTTC.

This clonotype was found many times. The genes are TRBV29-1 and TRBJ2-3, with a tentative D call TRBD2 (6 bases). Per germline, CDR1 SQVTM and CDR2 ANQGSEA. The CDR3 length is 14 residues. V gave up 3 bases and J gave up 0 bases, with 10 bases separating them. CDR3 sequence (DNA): TGCAGCGTTGATGGGAGGCTAAGCACAGATACGCAGTATTTT. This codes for CSVDGRLSTDTQYF.

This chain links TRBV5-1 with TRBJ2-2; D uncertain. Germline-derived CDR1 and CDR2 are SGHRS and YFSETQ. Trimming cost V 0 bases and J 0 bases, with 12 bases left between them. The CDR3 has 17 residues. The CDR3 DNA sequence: TGCGCCAGCAGCTTGGGACCCCAAAGTACGAACACCGGGGAGCTGTTTTTT. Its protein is CASSLGPQSTNTGELFF. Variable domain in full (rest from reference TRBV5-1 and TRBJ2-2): KAGVTQTPRYLIKTRGQQVTLSCSPISGHRSVSWYQQTPGQGLQFLFEYFSETQRNKGNFPGRFSGRQFSNSRSEMNVSTLELGDSALYLCASSLGPQSTNTGELFFGEGSRLTVL.

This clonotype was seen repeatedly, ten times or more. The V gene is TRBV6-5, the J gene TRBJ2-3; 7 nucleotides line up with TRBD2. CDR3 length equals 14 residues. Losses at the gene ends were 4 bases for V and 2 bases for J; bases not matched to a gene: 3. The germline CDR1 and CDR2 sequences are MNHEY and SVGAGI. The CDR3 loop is CASSWGGDTDTQYF. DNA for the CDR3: TGTGCCAGCAGTTGGGGAGGGGACACAGATACGCAGTATTTT.